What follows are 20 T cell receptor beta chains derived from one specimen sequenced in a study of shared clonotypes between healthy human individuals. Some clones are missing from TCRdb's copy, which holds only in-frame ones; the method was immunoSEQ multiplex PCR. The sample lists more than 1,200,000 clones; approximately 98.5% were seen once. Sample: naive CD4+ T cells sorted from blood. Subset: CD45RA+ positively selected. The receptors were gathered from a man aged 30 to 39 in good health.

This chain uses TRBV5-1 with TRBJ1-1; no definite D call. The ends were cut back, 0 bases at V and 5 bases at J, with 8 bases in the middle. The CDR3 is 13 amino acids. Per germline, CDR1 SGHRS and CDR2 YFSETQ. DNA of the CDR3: TGCGCCAGCAGCTTGGGACAAGTGACTGAAGCTTTCTTT. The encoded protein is CASSLGQVTEAFF. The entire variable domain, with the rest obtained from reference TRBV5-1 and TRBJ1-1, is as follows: KAGVTQTPRYLIKTRGQQVTLSCSPISGHRSVSWYQQTPGQGLQFLFEYFSETQRNKGNFPGRFSGRQFSNSRSEMNVSTLELGDSALYLCASSLGQVTEAFFGQGTRLTVV.

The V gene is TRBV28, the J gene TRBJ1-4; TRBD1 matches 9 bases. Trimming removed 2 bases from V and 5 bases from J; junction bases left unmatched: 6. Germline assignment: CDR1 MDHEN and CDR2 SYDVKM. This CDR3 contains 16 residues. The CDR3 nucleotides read TGTGCCAGCAGTTTAGTTTCCGGGACAGGGAATGAAAAACTGTTTTTT. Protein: CASSLVSGTGNEKLFF.

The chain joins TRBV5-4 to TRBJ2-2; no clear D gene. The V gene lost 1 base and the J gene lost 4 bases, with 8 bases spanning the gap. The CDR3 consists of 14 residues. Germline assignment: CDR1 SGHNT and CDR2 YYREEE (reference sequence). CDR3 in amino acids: CASSLFGVTGELFF. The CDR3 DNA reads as TGTGCCAGCAGCTTGTTTGGGGTCACCGGGGAGCTGTTTTTT.

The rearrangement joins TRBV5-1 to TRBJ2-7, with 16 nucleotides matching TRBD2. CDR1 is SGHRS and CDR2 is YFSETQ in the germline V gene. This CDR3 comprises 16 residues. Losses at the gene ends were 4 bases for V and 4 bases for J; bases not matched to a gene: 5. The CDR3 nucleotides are TGCGCCAGCAGCCAGGGACTAGCGGGAGGGTGGTACGAGCAGTACTTC. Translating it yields CASSQGLAGGWYEQYF.

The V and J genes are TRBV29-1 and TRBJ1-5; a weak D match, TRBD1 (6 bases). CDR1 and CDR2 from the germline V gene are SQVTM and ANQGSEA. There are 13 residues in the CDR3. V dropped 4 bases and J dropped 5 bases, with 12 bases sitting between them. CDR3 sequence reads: CSVGGGFDQPQHF. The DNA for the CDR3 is TGCAGCGTTGGAGGGGGGTTCGATCAGCCCCAGCATTTT. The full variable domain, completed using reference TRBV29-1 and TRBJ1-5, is SAVISQKPSRDICQRGTSLTIQCQVDSQVTMMFWYRQQPGQSLTLIATANQGSEATYESGFVIDKFPISRPNLTFSTLTVSNMSPEDSSIYLCSVGGGFDQPQHFGDGTRLSIL.

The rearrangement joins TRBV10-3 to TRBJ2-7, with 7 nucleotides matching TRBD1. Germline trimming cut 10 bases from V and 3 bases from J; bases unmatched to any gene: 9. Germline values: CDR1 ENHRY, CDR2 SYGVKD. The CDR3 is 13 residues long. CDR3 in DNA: TGTGCCACTCGGGACAGCGCCTACTACGAGCAGTACTTC. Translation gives CATRDSAYYEQYF.

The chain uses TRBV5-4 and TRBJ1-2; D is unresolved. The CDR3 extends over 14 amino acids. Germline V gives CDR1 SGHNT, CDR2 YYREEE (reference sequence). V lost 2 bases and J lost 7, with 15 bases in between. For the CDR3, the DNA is TGTGCCAGCAGCTTAGAGGTCGGGAATCTTGGCTACACCTTC. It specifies CASSLEVGNLGYTF.

CDR3 amino acids: CASSLGTGGSGYTF. For the CDR3, the DNA is TGTGCCAGCAGCTTAGGGACAGGGGGCAGTGGCTACACCTTC. V and J are TRBV7-3 and TRBJ1-2; TRBD1 matches at 12 bases. Germline CDR1 SGHTA, CDR2 FQGTGA. The CDR3 extends over 14 amino acids. Trimming at V came to 2 bases and at J to 7 bases, leaving 2 bases not matched to a gene. The whole variable domain, remainder taken from reference TRBV7-3 and TRBJ1-2, is GAGVSQTPSNKVTEKGKYVELRCDPISGHTALYWYRQSLGQGPEFLIYFQGTGAADDSGLPNDRFFAVRPEGSVSTLKIQRTERGDSAVYLCASSLGTGGSGYTFGSGTRLTVV.

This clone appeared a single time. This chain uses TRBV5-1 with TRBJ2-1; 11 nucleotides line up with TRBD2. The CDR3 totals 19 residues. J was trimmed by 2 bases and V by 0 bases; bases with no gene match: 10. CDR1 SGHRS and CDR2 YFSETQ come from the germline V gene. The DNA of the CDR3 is TGCGCCAGCAGCTTGGTATCTAGCGGGAGGAACCTACCCTACAATGAGCAGTTCTTC. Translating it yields CASSLVSSGRNLPYNEQFF.

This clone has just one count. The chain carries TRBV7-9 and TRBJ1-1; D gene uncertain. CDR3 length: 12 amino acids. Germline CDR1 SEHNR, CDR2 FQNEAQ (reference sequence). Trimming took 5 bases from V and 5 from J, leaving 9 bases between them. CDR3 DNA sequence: TGTGCCAGCAGCCAAAAAGGTACTGAAGCTTTCTTT. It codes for CASSQKGTEAFF.

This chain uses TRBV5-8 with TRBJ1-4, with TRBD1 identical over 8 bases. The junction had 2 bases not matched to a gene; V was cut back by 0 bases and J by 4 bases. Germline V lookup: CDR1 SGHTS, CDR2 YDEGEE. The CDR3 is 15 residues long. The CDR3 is CASSLGQGFNEKLFF. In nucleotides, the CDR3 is TGTGCCAGCAGCTTGGGACAGGGGTTTAATGAAAAACTGTTTTTT.

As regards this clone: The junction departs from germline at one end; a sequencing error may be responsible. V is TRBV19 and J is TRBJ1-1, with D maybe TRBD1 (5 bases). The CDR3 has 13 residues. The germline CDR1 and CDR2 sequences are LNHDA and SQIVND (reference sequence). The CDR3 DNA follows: TGTACCAGTACTCGGCGGGGCGACACTGAAGCTTTCTTT. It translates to CTSTRRGDTEAFF.

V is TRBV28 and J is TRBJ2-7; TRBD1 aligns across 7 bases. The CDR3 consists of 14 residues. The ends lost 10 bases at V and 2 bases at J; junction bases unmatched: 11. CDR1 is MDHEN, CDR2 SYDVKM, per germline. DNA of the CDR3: TGTGCCACCAAATCGTCGGGACAGACCTACGAGCAGTACTTC. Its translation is CATKSSGQTYEQYF.

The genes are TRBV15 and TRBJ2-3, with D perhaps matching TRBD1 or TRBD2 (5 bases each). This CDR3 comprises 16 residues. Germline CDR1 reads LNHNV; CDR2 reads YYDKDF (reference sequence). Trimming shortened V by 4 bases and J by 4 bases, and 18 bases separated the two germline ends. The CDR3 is CATSKGRGRPADTQYF. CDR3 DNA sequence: TGTGCCACCAGCAAGGGTCGGGGCCGCCCCGCAGATACGCAGTATTTT.

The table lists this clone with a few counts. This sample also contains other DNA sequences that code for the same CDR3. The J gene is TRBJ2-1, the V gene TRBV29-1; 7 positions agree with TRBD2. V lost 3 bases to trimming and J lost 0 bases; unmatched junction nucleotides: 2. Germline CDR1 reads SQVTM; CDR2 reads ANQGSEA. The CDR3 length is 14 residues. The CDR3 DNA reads TGCAGCGTTGAGGGCGGGAGCTCCTACAATGAGCAGTTCTTC. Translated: CSVEGGSSYNEQFF.

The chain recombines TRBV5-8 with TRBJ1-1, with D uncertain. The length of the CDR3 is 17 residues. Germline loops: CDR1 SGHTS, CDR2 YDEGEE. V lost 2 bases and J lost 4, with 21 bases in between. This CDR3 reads CASSFLRRQDLLTEAFF. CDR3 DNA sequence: TGTGCCAGCAGCTTTCTACGGAGGCAGGATCTTCTCACTGAAGCTTTCTTT.

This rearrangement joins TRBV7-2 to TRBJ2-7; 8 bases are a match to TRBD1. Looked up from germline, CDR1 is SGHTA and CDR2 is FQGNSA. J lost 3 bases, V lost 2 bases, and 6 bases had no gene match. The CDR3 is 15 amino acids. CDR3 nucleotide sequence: TGTGCCAGCAGCTTAATCGGACAGGGCCTCTACGAGCAGTACTTC. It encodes CASSLIGQGLYEQYF.

CDR3 nucleotides: TGTGCCAGCAGCCGGACAGGGGGCGCCTACAATGAGCAGTTCTTC. It translates to CASSRTGGAYNEQFF. The chain links TRBV7-3 to TRBJ2-1; TRBD1 matches 11 bases. This CDR3 comprises 15 residues. CDR1 is SGHTA, CDR2 FQGTGA, per germline. V lost 5 bases and J lost 2; bases outside the gene matches: 2. Full variable domain (remainder filled in from reference TRBV7-3 and TRBJ2-1): GAGVSQTPSNKVTEKGKYVELRCDPISGHTALYWYRQSLGQGPEFLIYFQGTGAADDSGLPNDRFFAVRPEGSVSTLKIQRTERGDSAVYLCASSRTGGAYNEQFFGPGTRLTVL.

CDR3 sequence (DNA): TGTGCCAGCAGCTTAGCGGCGGGACAGGGAGGTCAGCCCCAGCATTTT. Translated, it gives CASSLAAGQGGQPQHF. The chain is built from TRBV7-9 and TRBJ1-5, with TRBD1 matching 9 bases. The junction had 6 bases not matched to a gene; V was cut back by 0 bases and J by 6 bases. Germline V gene sequence: CDR1 SEHNR, CDR2 FQNEAQ (reference sequence). CDR3 size: 16 residues.

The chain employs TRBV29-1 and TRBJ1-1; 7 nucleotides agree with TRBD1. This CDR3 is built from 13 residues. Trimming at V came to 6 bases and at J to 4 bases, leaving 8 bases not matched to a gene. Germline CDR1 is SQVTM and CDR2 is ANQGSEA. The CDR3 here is CSVTYRGSTEAFF. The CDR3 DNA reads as TGCAGCGTGACCTACAGGGGAAGCACTGAAGCTTTCTTT.